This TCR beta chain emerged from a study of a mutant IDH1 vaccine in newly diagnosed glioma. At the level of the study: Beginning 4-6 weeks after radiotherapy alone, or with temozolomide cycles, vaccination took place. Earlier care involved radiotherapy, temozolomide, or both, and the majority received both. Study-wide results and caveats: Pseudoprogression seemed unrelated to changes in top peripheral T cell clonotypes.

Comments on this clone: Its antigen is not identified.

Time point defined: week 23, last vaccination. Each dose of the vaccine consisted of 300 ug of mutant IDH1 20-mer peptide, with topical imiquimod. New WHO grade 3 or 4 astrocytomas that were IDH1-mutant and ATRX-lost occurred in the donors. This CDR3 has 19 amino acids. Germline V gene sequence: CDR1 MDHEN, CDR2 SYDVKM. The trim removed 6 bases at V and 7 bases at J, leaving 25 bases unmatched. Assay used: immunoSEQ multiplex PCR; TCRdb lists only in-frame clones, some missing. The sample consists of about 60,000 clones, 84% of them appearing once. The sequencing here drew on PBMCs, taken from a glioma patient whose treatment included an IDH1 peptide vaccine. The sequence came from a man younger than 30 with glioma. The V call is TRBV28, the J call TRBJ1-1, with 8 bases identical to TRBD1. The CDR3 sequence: CASSSLPAFRDRRPREAFF. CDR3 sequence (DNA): TGTGCCAGCAGCTCGCTGCCAGCTTTTCGGGACAGGCGACCGCGTGAAGCTTTCTTT. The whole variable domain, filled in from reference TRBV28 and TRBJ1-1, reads DVKVTQSSRYLVKRTGEKVFLECVQDMDHENMFWYRQDPGLGLRLIYFSYDVKMKEKGDIPEGYSVSREKKERFSLILESASTNQTSMYLCASSSLPAFRDRRPREAFFGQGTRLTVV.